This TCR beta chain was sequenced during a study of blood T cell repertoires in COVID-19. Study details: The United States, Italy and Spain were the sources of the acute and convalescent COVID-19 samples.

This table comes from immunoSEQ multiplex PCR, and its TCRdb copy is limited to in-frame clones, with some not included. The sample lists approximately 270,000 clones, around 89% occurring once. Participants came from roughly 24 US areas, aged about 18 to 100 years. Clinical histories supplied by participants themselves formed the basis of cohort assignment. Sequencing was done on a sample of PBMCs or T cells enriched from blood (not recorded which). This TCR was sampled from a woman aged 30 to 39 with acute COVID-19.

CDR3 in amino acids: CATLNRDSPYEAFF. DNA of the CDR3: TGTGCCACCCTTAACCGGGACAGCCCTTATGAAGCTTTCTTT. J is TRBJ1-1 and V is TRBV27, with 7 bases that match TRBD1. This CDR3 has 14 amino acids. Germline CDR1 and CDR2: MNHEY and SMNVEV (reference sequence). The V segment lost 10 bases and the J segment 7 bases; nucleotides outside the gene matches: 15.